This TCR beta chain emerged from a study of blood T cell repertoires in COVID-19. Overall study: In each case, the material was cDNA or gDNA derived from T cells, B-cell-depleted T cells, or PBMCs.

Under the authors' procedure: The authors estimated nucleated cell counts from reference gene primer amplification. Only in-frame clones appear in the TCRdb table, and some are missing; sequencing was by immunoSEQ multiplex PCR. V, J and clone size are taken as reported in that table, and D and trimming were inferred from the DNA itself. The sample lists about 24,000 clones; around 72% were seen once. Trimming took 3 bases from V and 2 from J, leaving 14 bases between them. The CDR3 consists of 15 residues. Germline CDR1 reads LNHDA; CDR2 reads SQIVND (reference sequence). The rearrangement links TRBV19 to TRBJ2-7, with D tentatively TRBD1 (6 bases). Source material: peripheral blood. The sequence came from a woman older than 75 with acute or convalescent COVID-19. The chain's CDR3 is CASSIDRTSTYEQYF. The CDR3 DNA follows: TGTGCCAGTAGTATTGACAGGACCTCAACCTACGAGCAGTACTTC.